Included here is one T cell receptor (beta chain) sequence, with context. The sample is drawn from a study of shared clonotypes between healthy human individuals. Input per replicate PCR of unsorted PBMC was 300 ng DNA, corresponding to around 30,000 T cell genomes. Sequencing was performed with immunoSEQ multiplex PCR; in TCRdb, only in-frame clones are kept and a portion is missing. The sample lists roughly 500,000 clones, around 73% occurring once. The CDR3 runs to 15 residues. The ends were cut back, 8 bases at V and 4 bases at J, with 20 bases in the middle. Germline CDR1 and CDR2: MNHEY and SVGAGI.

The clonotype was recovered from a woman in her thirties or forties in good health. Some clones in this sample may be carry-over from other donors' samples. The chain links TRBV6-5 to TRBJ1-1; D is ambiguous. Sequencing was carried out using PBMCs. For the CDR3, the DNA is TGTGCCAGCCATCGGGGTTTGATGTTCTTCACTGAAGCTTTCTTT. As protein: CASHRGLMFFTEAFF.